This T cell receptor beta chain was found in a study of graft-versus-host responses after intestinal transplantation. Study-level background: Every recipient had anti-thymocyte globulin induction and about three years of tacrolimus plus steroids. The study's findings and limits: Graft-donor T cell macrochimerism coincided with high graft-versus-host to host-versus-graft clonal ratios in allografts. Investigators detected GvH clones in recipient marrow, with some emerging earlier in ileum or blood. Peak levels of circulating GvH clones tracked with early post-transplant HvG declines.

As concerns this clone: As yet, its antigen is unknown.

Generated by immunoSEQ multiplex PCR, the TCRdb table keeps only in-frame clones and is missing some. The table records some 76,000 clones, around 86% of them present only once. This CDR3 is built from 13 residues. The ends were cut back, 7 bases at V and 6 bases at J, with 18 bases in the middle. Per the germline V gene, CDR1 is SQVTM and CDR2 is ANQGSEA. This TCR was sampled from a human donor who was the organ donor for an intestinal transplant. The sequencing used unstimulated CD8+ T cells sorted from spleen or lymph node cells, collected before transplant. The V call is TRBV29-1, the J call TRBJ1-1, with D possibly being TRBD1 (5 bases). CDR3 protein: CSAEGQGWSEAFF. The CDR3 coding sequence is TGCAGCGCTGAGGGCCAGGGCTGGTCTGAAGCTTTCTTT.